The next 14 T cell receptor beta chains were all read from a single sample in a study of blood T cell repertoires in COVID-19. Generated by immunoSEQ multiplex PCR, the TCRdb table keeps only in-frame clones and is missing some. This table holds about 170,000 clones, about 87% found once. Sequencing input: peripheral blood. These receptors were collected from a man between 60 and 75 years old with acute or convalescent COVID-19.

This chain uses TRBV10-3 with TRBJ2-1; the match to TRBD2 covers 12 bases. CDR3 length equals 15 residues. With V trimmed by 6 bases and J by 5 bases, 5 bases remained unmatched. Germline V gene data show CDR1 as ENHRY and CDR2 as SYGVKD. This CDR3 is CAIRRLAGENNEQFF. CDR3 nucleotides: TGTGCCATCAGGAGACTAGCGGGGGAGAACAATGAGCAGTTCTTC.

The rearrangement uses TRBV6-4 and TRBJ2-3; possibly TRBD2 for D (5 bases). The germline V gene encodes CDR1 MRHNA and CDR2 SNTAGT. V lost 0 bases to trimming and J lost 5 bases, with 6 bases between them. The CDR3 is made up of 13 amino acids. In DNA form, the CDR3 reads TGTGCCAGCAGTGACTCGGGGAGAGATACGCAGTATTTT. This gives the protein CASSDSGRDTQYF.

This chain connects TRBV10-3 to TRBJ2-5; 7 bases fit TRBD2. Germline V lookup: CDR1 ENHRY, CDR2 SYGVKD. The CDR3 is 13 residues long. Trimming cost V 3 bases and J 5 bases; bases outside gene matches: 3. The CDR3 bases are TGTGCCATCAGTGATGGGGAGGGGGAGACCCAGTACTTC. As protein: CAISDGEGETQYF.

The chain couples TRBV6-1 to TRBJ2-1; 9 nucleotides match TRBD2. CDR1 and CDR2 (germline): MNHNS, SASEGT. The CDR3 runs 16 residues. Germline trimming cut 1 base from V and 5 bases from J; bases unmatched to any gene: 6. CDR3 in DNA: TGTGCCAGCAGTGAAGAGAAAGCGGGAGGCCACAATGAGCAGTTCTTC. This sequence encodes CASSEEKAGGHNEQFF.

This clone was picked up one time. This chain uses TRBV3-1 (or the pseudogene TRBV3-2) with TRBJ2-1; 9 bases are a match to TRBD2. V shed 4 bases and J 4 bases; nucleotides not matched to a gene: 11. The CDR3 is 17 amino acids. The V gene's germline CDR1 is LGHDT and CDR2 YNNKEL (reference sequence). CDR3 DNA: TGTGCCAGCAGCCCGAGACGACTAGCGGTTACTTACAATGAGCAGTTCTTC. This gives the protein CASSPRRLAVTYNEQFF.

The chain joins TRBV5-5 to TRBJ2-1; perhaps TRBD2 as D (6 bases). This CDR3 has 15 amino acids. Germline CDR1 and CDR2: SGHKS and YYEKEE (reference sequence). V was pared by 0 bases and J by 3 bases, with 10 bases between. Here the CDR3 reads CASSLESGVYNEQFF. CDR3 nucleotide sequence: TGTGCCAGCAGCTTGGAGTCGGGAGTCTACAATGAGCAGTTCTTC.

The V and J genes are TRBV3-1 (or the pseudogene TRBV3-2) and TRBJ1-2; D is undetermined. CDR1 is LGHDT and CDR2 is YNNKEL in the germline V gene (reference sequence). The CDR3 runs 13 residues. The V end lost 1 base, the J end lost 7 bases, and 10 bases lay between the germline ends. Written as DNA, the CDR3 is TGTGCCAGCAGCCAAGTCCCCGCAGGTGGCTACACCTTC. Its translation is CASSQVPAGGYTF.

This clone was counted between two and nine times. The J gene is TRBJ2-7, the V gene TRBV11-3; TRBD1 might be the D (6 bases). In germline, CDR1 is SGHNT, CDR2 YENEEA. V was shortened by 5 bases and J by 0 bases, with 14 bases between the two germline ends. The CDR3 covers 15 residues. CDR3 loop: CASSLRGGSSYEQYF. CDR3 coding DNA: TGTGCCAGCAGCCTGCGAGGGGGAAGCTCCTACGAGCAGTACTTC. Combining the CDR3 with reference TRBV11-3 and TRBJ2-7 gives the whole variable domain EAGVVQSPRYKIIEKKQPVAFWCNPISGHNTLYWYLQNLGQGPELLIRYENEEAVDDSQLPKDRFSAERLKGVDSTLKIQPAELGDSAVYLCASSLRGGSSYEQYFGPGTRLTVT.

The chain carries TRBV9 and TRBJ2-1, with 11 bases aligning to TRBD1. The V gene end was trimmed by 1 base and the J gene end by 8 bases; junction bases not matched to a gene: 2. Germline V gives CDR1 SGDLS, CDR2 YYNGEE. The CDR3 extends over 14 amino acids. CDR3 nucleotide sequence: TGTGCCAGCAGCGTAATGGACAGGGGGCATGAGCAGTTCTTC. It is translated as CASSVMDRGHEQFF. Full variable domain (rest looked up from reference TRBV9 and TRBJ2-1): DSGVTQTPKHLITATGQRVTLRCSPRSGDLSVYWYQQSLDQGLQFLIQYYNGEERAKGNILERFSAQQFPDLHSELNLSSLELGDSALYFCASSVMDRGHEQFFGPGTRLTVL.

Only one count was recorded for this clone. The J gene is TRBJ2-1, the V gene TRBV5-4; 7 bases are a match to TRBD1. CDR1 is SGHNT and CDR2 is YYREEE in the germline V gene (reference sequence). Losses at the gene ends were 4 bases for V and 7 bases for J; bases not matched to a gene: 8. This CDR3 comprises 14 residues. The CDR3 is CASSNRQGGNEQFF. Here the CDR3 DNA reads TGTGCCAGCAGCAATCGACAGGGTGGGAATGAGCAGTTCTTC.

The chain combines TRBV5-5 with TRBJ2-5; 8 bases match TRBD2. Germline values: CDR1 SGHKS, CDR2 YYEKEE (reference sequence). The CDR3 loop spans 18 amino acids. The J segment lost 5 bases and the V segment lost 0 bases, leaving 15 bases of the junction unmatched. In DNA, the CDR3 is TGTGCCAGCAGCTTGGCCCTTGGTAGCGGGGATACAAGGGAGACCCAGTACTTC. As protein: CASSLALGSGDTRETQYF.

This clone has a single count. The V and J genes are TRBV6-5 and TRBJ2-2; D is uncertain. Germline V gives CDR1 MNHEY, CDR2 SVGAGI. The CDR3 has 14 amino acids. Trimming stripped 8 bases from V and 2 bases from J, with 12 bases between. The CDR3 here is CASFSGYNTGELFF. DNA of the CDR3: TGTGCCAGCTTCTCAGGATATAACACCGGGGAGCTGTTTTTT.

This sequence joins TRBV3-1 (or the pseudogene TRBV3-2) and TRBJ1-3; D unresolved. The CDR3 consists of 16 residues. Germline lookup yields CDR1 LGHDT and CDR2 YNNKEL (reference sequence). Trimming took 0 bases from V and 4 from J, leaving 13 bases between them. The CDR3 reads CASSQEKRIMGNTIYF. The DNA for the CDR3 is TGTGCCAGCAGCCAAGAAAAGAGGATAATGGGAAACACCATATATTTT.

This chain connects TRBV7-2 to TRBJ2-3; D is possibly TRBD2 (6 bases). V lost 2 bases to trimming and J lost 0 bases, with 12 bases between them. This CDR3 has 16 residues. From germline, CDR1 is SGHTA and CDR2 FQGNSA. The DNA for the CDR3 is TGTGCCAGCAGCTTAAGGCGGGGCTTTAGCACAGATACGCAGTATTTT. It yields the protein CASSLRRGFSTDTQYF.